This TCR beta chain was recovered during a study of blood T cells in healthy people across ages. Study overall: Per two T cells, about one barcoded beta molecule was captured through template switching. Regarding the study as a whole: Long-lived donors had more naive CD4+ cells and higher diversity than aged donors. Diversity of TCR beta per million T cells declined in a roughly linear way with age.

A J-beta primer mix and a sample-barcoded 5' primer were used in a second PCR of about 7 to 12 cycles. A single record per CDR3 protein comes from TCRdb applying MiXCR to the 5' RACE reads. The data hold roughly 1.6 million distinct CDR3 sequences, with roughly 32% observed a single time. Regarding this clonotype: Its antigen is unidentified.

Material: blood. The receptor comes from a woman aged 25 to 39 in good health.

This CDR3 reads CASSQDGRGSLLGEQYF. The CDR3 region has the DNA TGCGCCAGCAGCCAAGATGGACGAGGTTCCCTTCTCGGAGAGCAGTACTTC. This chain joins TRBV4-1 and TRBJ2-7; no definite D call. The CDR3 length is 17 residues. V dropped 0 bases and J dropped 7 bases, with 22 bases sitting between them. Germline V gene data show CDR1 as MGHRA and CDR2 as YSYEKL.